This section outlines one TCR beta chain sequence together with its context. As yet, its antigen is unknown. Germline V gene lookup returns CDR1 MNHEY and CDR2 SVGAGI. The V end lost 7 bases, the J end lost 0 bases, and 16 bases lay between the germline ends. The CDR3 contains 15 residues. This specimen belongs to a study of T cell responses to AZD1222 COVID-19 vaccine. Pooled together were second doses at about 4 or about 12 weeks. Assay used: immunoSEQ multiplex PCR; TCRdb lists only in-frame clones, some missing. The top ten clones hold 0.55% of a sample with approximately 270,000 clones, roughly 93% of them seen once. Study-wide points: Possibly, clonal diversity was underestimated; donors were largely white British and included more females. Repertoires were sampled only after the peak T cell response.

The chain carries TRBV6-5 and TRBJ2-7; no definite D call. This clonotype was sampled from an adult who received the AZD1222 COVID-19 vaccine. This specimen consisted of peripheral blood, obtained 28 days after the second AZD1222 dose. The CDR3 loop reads CASTAYPTGSYEQYF. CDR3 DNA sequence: TGTGCCAGCACCGCTTATCCCACGGGCTCCTACGAGCAGTACTTC.